The 31 T cell receptor beta chains given below trace back to one sample, sequenced in a study of beta chain features in type 1 diabetes. Reverse transcription of all isolated RNA meant that expressed TCRB transcripts were sequenced. Here immunoSEQ multiplex PCR was the method, and the copy in TCRdb shows in-frame clones only, minus some. The sample shows 810,000 or so clones, 15% to 20% of them seen only once. Sample: naive CD4+ T cells from blood. Every receptor here comes from a young woman in good health.

The table lists this clone with a few counts. CDR3 in amino acids: CASSWGEMKPQHF. CDR3 sequence (DNA): TGTGCCAGCAGCTGGGGGGAGATGAAGCCCCAGCATTTT. The chain is built from TRBV7-8 and TRBJ1-5, with a possible D match to TRBD1 (5 bases). Germline CDR1 SGHVS, CDR2 FQNEAQ. V gave up 4 bases and J gave up 8 bases, with 12 bases separating them. This CDR3 has 13 amino acids.

This clone has only a few counts. The rearrangement joins TRBV27 to TRBJ2-1; possibly TRBD1 or TRBD2 for D (5 bases each). This CDR3 is built from 14 residues. Germline lookup yields CDR1 MNHEY and CDR2 SMNVEV (reference sequence). Between the trimmed V and J ends, which lost 8 bases and 6 bases, there was a span of 17 bases. The CDR3 here is CASYRSWGINEQFF. The CDR3 DNA sequence: TGTGCCAGCTACCGCAGTTGGGGGATCAATGAGCAGTTCTTC.

V and J are TRBV6-5 and TRBJ2-7, with TRBD2 matching 11 bases. Germline values: CDR1 MNHEY, CDR2 SVGAGI. Losses at the gene ends were 0 bases for V and 2 bases for J; bases not matched to a gene: 3. The CDR3 contains 16 residues. The CDR3 region is CASSYSGTSGPYEQYF. DNA for the CDR3: TGTGCCAGCAGTTACTCCGGGACTAGCGGACCCTACGAGCAGTACTTC.

This clone was counted between two and nine times. The chain couples TRBV19 to TRBJ1-1; TRBD1 might be the D (5 bases). CDR1 is LNHDA and CDR2 is SQIVND in the germline V gene (reference sequence). This CDR3 spans 15 amino acids. Between the trimmed V and J ends, which lost 3 bases and 1 base, there was a span of 12 bases. The CDR3 coding sequence is TGTGCCAGTAGTATGGGGCTTCTAACGAACACTGAAGCTTTCTTT. Residues: CASSMGLLTNTEAFF.

V is TRBV11-2 and J is TRBJ1-2, with no clear D. From germline, CDR1 is SGHAT and CDR2 FQNNGV. V lost 5 bases, J lost 4 bases, and 20 bases lay in between. CDR3 length: 16 amino acids. CDR3 nucleotides: TGTGCCAGCAGCCAGATTCAAACCAGGAGACGCTATGGCTACACCTTC. Encoded protein: CASSQIQTRRRYGYTF.

This chain joins TRBV6-5 and TRBJ1-2, with D possibly TRBD1 on 6 matching bases. V was clipped by 5 bases and J by 5 bases, with 12 bases between them. Germline values: CDR1 MNHEY, CDR2 SVGAGI. CDR3 length: 13 amino acids. CDR3 loop: CASSVSGEYGYTF. Written as DNA, the CDR3 is TGTGCCAGCAGTGTATCAGGGGAATATGGCTACACCTTC.

This clone was found a few times. This sequence joins TRBV7-2 and TRBJ2-2; D unresolved. CDR3 length: 13 residues. V dropped 4 bases and J dropped 7 bases, with 10 bases sitting between them. Germline V CDR1 and CDR2: SGHTA, FQGNSA. The CDR3 DNA reads as TGTGCCAGCAGCTCTAAGGGTGACGGGGAGCTGTTTTTT. This sequence encodes CASSSKGDGELFF.

The V call is TRBV9, the J call TRBJ1-3; D remains ambiguous. The germline V gene encodes CDR1 SGDLS and CDR2 YYNGEE. V lost 0 bases to trimming and J lost 1 base, with 5 bases between them. There are 14 residues in the CDR3. The CDR3 nucleotides are TGTGCCAGCAGCGTAGACTTGTCTGGAAACACCATATATTTT. This gives the protein CASSVDLSGNTIYF.

V and J are TRBV7-2 and TRBJ2-7; tentative D call: TRBD1 (6 bases). Germline V CDR1 and CDR2: SGHTA, FQGNSA. This CDR3 has 13 residues. Trimming took 1 base from V and 6 from J, leaving 10 bases between them. CDR3 DNA: TGTGCCAGCAGCTTAGTTCTAGGGGGCGAGCAGTACTTC. Its translation is CASSLVLGGEQYF.

The rearrangement links TRBV28 to TRBJ2-2; a possible D gene is TRBD1 (5 bases). V gave up 4 bases and J gave up 2 bases, with 14 bases separating them. CDR1 MDHEN and CDR2 SYDVKM come from the germline V gene. This CDR3 is built from 16 residues. Here the CDR3 DNA reads TGTGCCAGCAGTTCCCCTTCTAGGACAAACACCGGGGAGCTGTTTTTT. Encoded protein: CASSSPSRTNTGELFF.

V gene TRBV18 combines with J gene TRBJ2-1; TRBD2 agrees at 7 bases. Germline trimming cut 2 bases from V and 13 bases from J; bases unmatched to any gene: 5. The germline V gene has CDR1 KGHSH and CDR2 LQKENI. CDR3 length: 12 residues. CDR3 loop: CASSPWLADQFF. As DNA, the CDR3 is TGTGCCAGCTCACCATGGCTAGCGGATCAGTTCTTC.

This clone has just a few counts. The V gene is TRBV21-1, the J gene TRBJ2-7; the table assigns TRBD2, which was not confirmed against the DNA. TRBV21-1 is a recognized pseudogene. The CDR3 spans 13 residues. The CDR3: CARERLSYYEQYF. The CDR3, as DNA: TGTGCCAGGGAGCGGCTTTCTTACTACGAGCAGTACTTC.

V gene TRBV5-1 combines with J gene TRBJ2-7, with D perhaps TRBD1 (5 bases). Germline values: CDR1 SGHRS, CDR2 YFSETQ. The germline V and J ends were trimmed by 4 bases and 4 bases, with 15 bases remaining between them. This CDR3 contains 14 residues. CDR3 sequence (DNA): TGCGCCAGCAGCCGTACTACAGGAGCTTACGAGCAGTACTTC. The encoded protein is CASSRTTGAYEQYF.

This clone was seen only a few times. The rearrangement uses TRBV7-2 and TRBJ2-3; 11 bases align to TRBD2. There are 19 residues in the CDR3. Germline loops: CDR1 SGHTA, CDR2 FQGNSA. Germline trimming cut 2 bases from V and 4 bases from J; bases unmatched to any gene: 14. This chain's CDR3 is CASSLQPSGRTISPDTQYF. The CDR3 DNA reads as TGTGCCAGCAGCTTACAGCCTAGCGGGAGGACAATAAGTCCAGATACGCAGTATTTT.

The chain links TRBV13 to TRBJ2-7, with D uncertain. CDR1 is PRHDT, CDR2 FYEKMQ, per germline (reference sequence). V was clipped by 4 bases and J by 2 bases, with 12 bases between them. CDR3 length: 14 amino acids. CDR3 amino acids: CASSSRQGPYEQYF. CDR3 DNA sequence: TGTGCCAGCAGCTCGAGACAAGGTCCCTACGAGCAGTACTTC.

The chain recombines TRBV7-2 with TRBJ1-4; a possible D gene is TRBD1 (6 bases). Germline lookup yields CDR1 SGHTA and CDR2 FQGNSA. V was pared by 5 bases and J by 8 bases, with 15 bases between. This CDR3 contains 14 residues. CDR3 region: CASSPGAGVEKLFF. CDR3 DNA: TGTGCCAGCAGCCCGGGGGCAGGTGTGGAAAAACTGTTTTTT.

This clone occurred a few times. The rearrangement joins TRBV4-2 to TRBJ2-5; D unresolved. Germline V gene lookup returns CDR1 LGHNA and CDR2 YNFKEQ. The V end was cut by 4 bases, the J end by 5 bases, with 11 bases between. The CDR3 length is 13 residues. The DNA for the CDR3 is TGTGCCAGCAGCCCAAACAGTGGGGAGACCCAGTACTTC. Amino acid sequence: CASSPNSGETQYF.

There are a few counts of this clone. The sample contains more than one DNA sequence encoding this CDR3. This sequence joins TRBV5-1 and TRBJ2-7; 7 positions match TRBD2. Germline V gene data show CDR1 as SGHRS and CDR2 as YFSETQ. The CDR3 consists of 14 residues. J was trimmed by 4 bases and V by 1 base; bases with no gene match: 5. CDR3 loop: CASSLTAGSYEQYF. CDR3 in DNA: TGCGCCAGCAGCTTGACAGCGGGATCATACGAGCAGTACTTC.

This rearrangement joins TRBV27 to TRBJ2-3; 8 bases agree with TRBD2. CDR1 is MNHEY and CDR2 is SMNVEV in the germline V gene (reference sequence). This CDR3 spans 18 amino acids. With V trimmed by 3 bases and J by 3 bases, 14 bases remained unmatched. This CDR3 reads CASSFEQAGARGTDTQYF. For the CDR3, the DNA is TGTGCCAGCAGTTTTGAGCAAGCGGGAGCCCGGGGAACAGATACGCAGTATTTT.

This clone appeared a few times. The chain is built from TRBV4-1 and TRBJ2-5, with D perhaps TRBD2 (6 bases). The better agreement between TRBJ2-7 and the DNA end casts doubt on the J call. The CDR3 runs 15 residues. Germline loops: CDR1 MGHRA, CDR2 YSYEKL. Here the CDR3 reads CASSQVGGNSYEQYF. The CDR3 DNA follows: TGCGCCAGCAGCCAAGTTGGCGGGAACTCCTACGAGCAGTACTTC.

The V and J genes are TRBV27 and TRBJ2-2; weak D call: TRBD2 (5 bases). V lost 6 bases and J lost 0, with 17 bases in between. The CDR3 runs to 17 residues. In germline, CDR1 is MNHEY, CDR2 SMNVEV (reference sequence). The CDR3 DNA reads TGTGCCAGCAGCCCACGGGTAGTGCGGGCGAACACCGGGGAGCTGTTTTTT. Residues: CASSPRVVRANTGELFF.

This clone was observed a few times. The chain combines TRBV4-2 with TRBJ1-5, with no clear D. Per the germline V gene, CDR1 is LGHNA and CDR2 is YNFKEQ. The CDR3 consists of 15 residues. V dropped 0 bases and J dropped 1 base, with 7 bases sitting between them. CDR3 sequence (DNA): TGTGCCAGCAGCCAAGATGTCCACAGCAATCAGCCCCAGCATTTT. Translating gives CASSQDVHSNQPQHF.

This clone was observed a few times. The V gene is TRBV6-5, the J gene TRBJ2-5, with D hard to call. The V end lost 2 bases, the J end lost 1 base, and 8 bases lay between the germline ends. The length of the CDR3 is 14 residues. From germline, CDR1 is MNHEY and CDR2 SVGAGI. In nucleotides, the CDR3 is TGTGCCAGCAGTTACGGGAAGCTCCAAGAGACCCAGTACTTC. It encodes CASSYGKLQETQYF.

J is TRBJ2-1 and V is TRBV9; D ambiguous. Germline values: CDR1 SGDLS, CDR2 YYNGEE. The CDR3 spans 16 residues. Trimming removed 0 bases at V and 1 base at J, with 11 bases between. CDR3 loop: CASSVGVQTSYNEQFF. Written as DNA, the CDR3 is TGTGCCAGCAGCGTAGGGGTCCAAACTTCCTACAATGAGCAGTTCTTC.

A few counts support this clone. J is TRBJ2-7 and V is TRBV7-9, with a tentative D call TRBD2 (5 bases). CDR3 length equals 13 residues. Deletions cut 5 bases from V and 7 bases from J, with 15 bases between. Per the germline V gene, CDR1 is SEHNR and CDR2 is FQNEAQ (reference sequence). The DNA of the CDR3 is TGTGCCAGCAGCCCTCTACGGGGTGCGGAGCAGTACTTC. Amino acid sequence: CASSPLRGAEQYF.

This clone was counted only a few times. V gene TRBV28 combines with J gene TRBJ2-7, with 8 bases lining up with TRBD1. CDR1 is MDHEN and CDR2 is SYDVKM in the germline V gene. CDR3 length equals 14 residues. The V gene end was trimmed by 4 bases and the J gene end by 2 bases; junction bases not matched to a gene: 4. This chain's CDR3 is CASSSGQAPYEQYF. The CDR3 DNA reads as TGTGCCAGCAGTTCGGGACAGGCCCCCTACGAGCAGTACTTC.

In this sample, this clone turned up a few times. This chain connects TRBV9 to TRBJ2-3, with TRBD1 matching over 10 bases. Germline V gene lookup returns CDR1 SGDLS and CDR2 YYNGEE. V dropped 1 base and J dropped 0; count of bases not matched to a gene: 5. The CDR3 loop spans 17 amino acids. CDR3 nucleotides: TGTGCCAGCAGCGTATCGGGACAGGGGAAGAGCACAGATACGCAGTATTTT. It is translated as CASSVSGQGKSTDTQYF.

The chain recombines TRBV7-2 with TRBJ2-2; no firm D call. Trimming cost V 2 bases and J 6 bases, with 22 bases left between them. Germline V gene lookup returns CDR1 SGHTA and CDR2 FQGNSA. The CDR3 is 18 residues long. CDR3 region: CASSLKFHGPTGAGELFF. For the CDR3, the DNA is TGTGCCAGCAGCTTAAAGTTCCACGGGCCCACTGGCGCCGGGGAGCTGTTTTTT.

The chain links TRBV5-1 to TRBJ1-2; D is undetermined. This CDR3 spans 13 amino acids. V was shortened by 4 bases and J by 0 bases, with 7 bases between the two germline ends. Germline V gene sequence: CDR1 SGHRS, CDR2 YFSETQ. CDR3 sequence (DNA): TGCGCCAGCAGCGGGTTAGCTAACTATGGCTACACCTTC. It yields the protein CASSGLANYGYTF. Using reference TRBV5-1 and TRBJ1-2 for the parts outside the CDR3, the full variable domain is KAGVTQTPRYLIKTRGQQVTLSCSPISGHRSVSWYQQTPGQGLQFLFEYFSETQRNKGNFPGRFSGRQFSNSRSEMNVSTLELGDSALYLCASSGLANYGYTFGSGTRLTVV.

This clone occurred many times. V gene TRBV10-3 combines with J gene TRBJ2-5; D is ambiguous. Germline V gene sequence: CDR1 ENHRY, CDR2 SYGVKD. V lost 4 bases, J lost 9 bases, and 9 bases lay in between. This CDR3 has 11 residues. The CDR3 protein is CAISGGFAQYF. CDR3 DNA: TGTGCCATCAGTGGAGGATTTGCCCAGTACTTC.

The chain uses TRBV29-1 and TRBJ2-1, with 9 bases aligning to TRBD2. There are 17 residues in the CDR3. The V gene end was trimmed by 0 bases and the J gene end by 5 bases; junction bases not matched to a gene: 11. The V gene's germline CDR1 is SQVTM and CDR2 ANQGSEA. Here the CDR3 DNA reads TGCAGCGTTGAAGAGGTCCCCCGGCTAGCGGGAAACAATGAGCAGTTCTTC. The encoded protein is CSVEEVPRLAGNNEQFF.